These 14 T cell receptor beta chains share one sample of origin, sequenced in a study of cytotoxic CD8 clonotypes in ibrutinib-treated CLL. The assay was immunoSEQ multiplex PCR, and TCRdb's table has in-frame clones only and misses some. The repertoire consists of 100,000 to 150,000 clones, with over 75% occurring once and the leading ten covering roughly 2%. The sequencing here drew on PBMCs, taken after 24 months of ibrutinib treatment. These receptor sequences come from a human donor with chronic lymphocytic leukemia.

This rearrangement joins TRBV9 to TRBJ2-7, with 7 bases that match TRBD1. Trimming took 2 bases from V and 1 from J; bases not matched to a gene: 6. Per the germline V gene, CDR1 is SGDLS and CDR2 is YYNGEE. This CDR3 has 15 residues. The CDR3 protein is CASSVPGDRSYEQYF. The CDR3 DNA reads TGTGCCAGCAGCGTTCCAGGGGACAGATCCTACGAGCAGTACTTC.

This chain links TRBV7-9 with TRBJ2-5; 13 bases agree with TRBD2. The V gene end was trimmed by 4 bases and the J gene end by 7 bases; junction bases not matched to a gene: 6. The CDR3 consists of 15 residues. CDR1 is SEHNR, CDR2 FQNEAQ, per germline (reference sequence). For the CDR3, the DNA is TGTGCCAGCAGCTCCACTAGCGGGAGGGCCGCGACCCAGTACTTC. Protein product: CASSSTSGRAATQYF.

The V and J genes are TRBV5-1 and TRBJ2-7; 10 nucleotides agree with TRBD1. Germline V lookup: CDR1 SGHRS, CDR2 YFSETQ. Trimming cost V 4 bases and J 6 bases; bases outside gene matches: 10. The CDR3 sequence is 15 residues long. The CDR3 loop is CASSPPGQGTSEQYF. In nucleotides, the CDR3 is TGCGCCAGCAGCCCCCCGGGACAGGGGACCAGCGAGCAGTACTTC.

The CDR3 DNA is TGCGCCAGCAGCTCGCCGCAGGGGGCAGATACGCAGTATTTT. Protein sequence: CASSSPQGADTQYF. The chain is built from TRBV5-1 and TRBJ2-3; TRBD1 agrees at 7 bases. Germline values: CDR1 SGHRS, CDR2 YFSETQ. The CDR3 runs 14 residues. Unmatched junction bases numbered 5, after V lost 3 bases and J lost 4 bases.

Here the CDR3 reads CASSFNRGEKLFF. CDR3 nucleotides: TGTGCCAGCAGCTTTAACAGGGGTGAAAAACTGTTTTTT. The chain links TRBV7-2 to TRBJ1-4, with 7 bases identical to TRBD1. The length of the CDR3 is 13 residues. Germline loops: CDR1 SGHTA, CDR2 FQGNSA. The ends lost 3 bases at V and 7 bases at J; junction bases unmatched: 2.

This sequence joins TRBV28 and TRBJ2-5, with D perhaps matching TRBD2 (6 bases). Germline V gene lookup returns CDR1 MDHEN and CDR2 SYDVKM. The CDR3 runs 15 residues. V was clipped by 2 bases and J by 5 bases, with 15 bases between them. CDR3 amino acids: CASSLGPGGRETQYF. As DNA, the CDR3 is TGTGCCAGCAGTTTAGGCCCTGGAGGGAGGGAGACCCAGTACTTC. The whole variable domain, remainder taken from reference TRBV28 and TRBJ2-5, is DVKVTQSSRYLVKRTGEKVFLECVQDMDHENMFWYRQDPGLGLRLIYFSYDVKMKEKGDIPEGYSVSREKKERFSLILESASTNQTSMYLCASSLGPGGRETQYFGPGTRLLVL.

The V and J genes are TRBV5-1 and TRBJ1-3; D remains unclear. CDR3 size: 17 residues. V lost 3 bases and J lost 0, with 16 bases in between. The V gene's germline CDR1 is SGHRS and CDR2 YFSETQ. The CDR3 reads CASSSVGGTFSGNTIYF. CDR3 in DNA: TGCGCCAGCAGCTCGGTTGGAGGTACCTTCTCTGGAAACACCATATATTTT. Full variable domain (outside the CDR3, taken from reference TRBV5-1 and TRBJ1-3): KAGVTQTPRYLIKTRGQQVTLSCSPISGHRSVSWYQQTPGQGLQFLFEYFSETQRNKGNFPGRFSGRQFSNSRSEMNVSTLELGDSALYLCASSSVGGTFSGNTIYFGEGSWLTVV.

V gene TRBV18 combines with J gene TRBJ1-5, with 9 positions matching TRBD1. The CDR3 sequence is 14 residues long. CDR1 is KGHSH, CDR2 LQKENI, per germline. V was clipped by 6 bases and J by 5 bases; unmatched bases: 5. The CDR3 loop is CASSPRDRDQPQHF. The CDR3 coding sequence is TGTGCCAGCTCCCCCAGGGACAGGGATCAGCCCCAGCATTTT.

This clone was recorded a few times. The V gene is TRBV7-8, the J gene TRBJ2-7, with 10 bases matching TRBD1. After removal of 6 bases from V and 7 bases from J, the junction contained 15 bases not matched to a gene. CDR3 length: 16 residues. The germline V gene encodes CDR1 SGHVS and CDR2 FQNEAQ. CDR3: CASRPTGTGASGEQYF. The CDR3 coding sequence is TGTGCCAGCAGACCGACAGGGACAGGGGCCTCGGGGGAGCAGTACTTC.

CDR3 nucleotide sequence: TGTGCCAGTAGTATTTGGTTGGGACAAGAGACCCAGTACTTC. It codes for CASSIWLGQETQYF. The chain carries TRBV19 and TRBJ2-5; D is unresolved. Trimming took 3 bases from V and 2 from J, leaving 10 bases between them. Germline CDR1 reads LNHDA; CDR2 reads SQIVND (reference sequence). The CDR3 has 14 residues.

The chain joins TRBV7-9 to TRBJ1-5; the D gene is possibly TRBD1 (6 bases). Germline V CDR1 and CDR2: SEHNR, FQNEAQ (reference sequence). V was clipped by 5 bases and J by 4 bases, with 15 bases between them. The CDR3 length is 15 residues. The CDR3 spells CASSAQGPPNQPQHF. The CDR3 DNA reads TGTGCCAGCAGCGCGCAGGGGCCCCCGAATCAGCCCCAGCATTTT.

This CDR3 is CASSVSGRAGGDTQYF. For the CDR3, the DNA is TGTGCCAGCAGCGTTAGCGGGAGGGCCGGGGGAGATACGCAGTATTTT. The V call is TRBV9, the J call TRBJ2-3; 11 bases align to TRBD2. The trim removed 2 bases at V and 5 bases at J, leaving 7 bases unmatched. The CDR3 has 16 residues. Germline loops: CDR1 SGDLS, CDR2 YYNGEE.

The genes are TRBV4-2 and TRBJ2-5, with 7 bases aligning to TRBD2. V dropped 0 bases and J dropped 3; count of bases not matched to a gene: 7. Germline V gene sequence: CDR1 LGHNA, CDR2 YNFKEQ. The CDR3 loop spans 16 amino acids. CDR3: CASSQDRGRGEETQYF. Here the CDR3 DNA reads TGTGCCAGCAGCCAAGATCGGGGACGGGGGGAAGAGACCCAGTACTTC.

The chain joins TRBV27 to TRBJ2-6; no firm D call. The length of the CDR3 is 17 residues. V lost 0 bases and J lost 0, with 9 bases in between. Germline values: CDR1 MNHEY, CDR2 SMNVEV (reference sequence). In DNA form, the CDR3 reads TGTGCCAGCAGTTTATCTTTGGCAAGCTCTGGGGCCAACGTCCTGACTTTC. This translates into CASSLSLASSGANVLTF.